The clone carrying this T cell receptor (beta chain) was recorded once. The sample belongs to a study of blood T cells in healthy people across ages. A J-beta primer mix and a sample-barcoded 5' primer were used in a second PCR of about 7 to 12 cycles. TCRdb reprocessed the 5' RACE reads via MiXCR and lists one record per CDR3 protein. This table holds about 900,000 distinct CDR3 sequences, less than 80% found once. The V segment lost 5 bases and the J segment 0 bases; nucleotides outside the gene matches: 2. Germline CDR1 and CDR2: SEHNR and FQNEAQ (reference sequence). The CDR3 loop spans 15 amino acids.

V and J are TRBV7-9 and TRBJ1-4, with 8 bases lining up with TRBD1. This clonotype was obtained from a man aged 30 to 39 in good health. Source material: blood. In DNA form, the CDR3 reads TGTGCCAGCAGCATGGGACAGGCAACTAATGAAAAACTGTTTTTT. It yields the protein CASSMGQATNEKLFF.